Sequencing of this TCR beta chain was carried out in a study of blood T cell repertoires in COVID-19. Study summary: The study drew acute and convalescent COVID-19 samples from the United States, Italy and Spain. PBMCs, B-cell-depleted T cells, or T cells provided the cDNA or gDNA that made up the material.

Original analysis: The assay estimated nucleated cells by amplifying reference gene primers. Assay used: immunoSEQ multiplex PCR; TCRdb lists only in-frame clones, some missing. The DNA was the basis for D and trimming; V, J and clone size are from that table. The sample lists approximately 290,000 clones, around 87% occurring once. There are 14 residues in the CDR3. V was cut by 7 bases and J by 3 bases, with 15 bases left in between. Germline V CDR1 and CDR2: LNHDA, SQIVND (reference sequence). Clinical histories supplied by participants themselves formed the basis of cohort assignment. Sample: PBMCs or T cells enriched from blood (not recorded which). This TCR was sampled from a woman under 30 with acute COVID-19. The gene calls are TRBV19 and TRBJ1-2; possibly TRBD1 for D (6 bases). The CDR3 DNA reads as TGTGCCAGTACCCCGGCAGGGGATCACTATGGCTACACCTTC. Translating gives CASTPAGDHYGYTF.